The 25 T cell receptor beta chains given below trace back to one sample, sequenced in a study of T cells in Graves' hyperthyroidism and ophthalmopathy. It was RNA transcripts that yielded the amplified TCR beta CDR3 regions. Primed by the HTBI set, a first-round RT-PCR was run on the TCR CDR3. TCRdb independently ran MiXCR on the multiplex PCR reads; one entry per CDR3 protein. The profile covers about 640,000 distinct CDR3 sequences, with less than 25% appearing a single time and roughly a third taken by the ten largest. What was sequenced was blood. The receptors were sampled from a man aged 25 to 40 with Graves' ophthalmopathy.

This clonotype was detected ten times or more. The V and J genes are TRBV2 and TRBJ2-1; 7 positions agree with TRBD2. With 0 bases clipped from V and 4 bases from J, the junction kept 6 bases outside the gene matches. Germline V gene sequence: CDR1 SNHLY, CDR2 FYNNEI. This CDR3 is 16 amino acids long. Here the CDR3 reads CASSEAGWGGYNEQFF. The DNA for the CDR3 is TGTGCCAGCAGTGAAGCGGGCTGGGGGGGTTACAATGAGCAGTTCTTC.

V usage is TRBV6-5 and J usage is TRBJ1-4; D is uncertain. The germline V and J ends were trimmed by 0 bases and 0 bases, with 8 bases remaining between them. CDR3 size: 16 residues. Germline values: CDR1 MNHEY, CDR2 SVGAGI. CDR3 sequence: CASSYSGRTTNEKLFF. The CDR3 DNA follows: TGTGCCAGCAGTTACTCGGGGAGGACAACTAATGAAAAACTGTTTTTT.

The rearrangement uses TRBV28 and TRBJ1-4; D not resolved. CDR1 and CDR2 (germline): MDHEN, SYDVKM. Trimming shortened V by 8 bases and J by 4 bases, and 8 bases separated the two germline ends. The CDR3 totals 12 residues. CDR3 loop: CASAPGNEKLFF. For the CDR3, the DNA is TGTGCCAGCGCCCCTGGTAATGAAAAACTGTTTTTT.

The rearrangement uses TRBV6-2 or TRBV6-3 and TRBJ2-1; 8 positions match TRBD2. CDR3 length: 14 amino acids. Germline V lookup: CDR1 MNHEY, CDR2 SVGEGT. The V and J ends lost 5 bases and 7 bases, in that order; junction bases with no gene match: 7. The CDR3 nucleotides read TGTGCCAGCAGTATAGGGCTAGCGGGTAATGAGCAGTTCTTC. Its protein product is CASSIGLAGNEQFF.

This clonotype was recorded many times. CDR3 in DNA: TGTGCCAGCTCACCACCGACGGGTAGCACCTCGAACACTGAAGCTTTCTTT. It specifies CASSPPTGSTSNTEAFF. The V gene is TRBV18, the J gene TRBJ1-1; D is ambiguous. The V end was cut by 0 bases, the J end by 1 base, with 15 bases between. Germline V gene sequence: CDR1 KGHSH, CDR2 LQKENI. The CDR3 totals 17 residues.

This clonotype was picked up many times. CDR3 bases: TGTGCCAGCAGTGAAGTAAGGGTAGGCGGCTACACCTTC. Protein sequence: CASSEVRVGGYTF. This sequence joins TRBV6-1 and TRBJ1-2; D is unresolved. The CDR3 has 13 residues. Trimming took 1 base from V and 8 from J, leaving 11 bases between them. Germline V CDR1 and CDR2: MNHNS, SASEGT.

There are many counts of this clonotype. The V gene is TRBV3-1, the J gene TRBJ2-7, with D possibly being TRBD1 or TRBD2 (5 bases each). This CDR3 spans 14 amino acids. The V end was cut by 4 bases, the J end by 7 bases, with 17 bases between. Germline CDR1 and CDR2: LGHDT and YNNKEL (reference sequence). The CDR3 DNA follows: TGTGCCAGCAGCCCAAGTCGGGGTCCAGGGGAGCAGTACTTC. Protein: CASSPSRGPGEQYF.

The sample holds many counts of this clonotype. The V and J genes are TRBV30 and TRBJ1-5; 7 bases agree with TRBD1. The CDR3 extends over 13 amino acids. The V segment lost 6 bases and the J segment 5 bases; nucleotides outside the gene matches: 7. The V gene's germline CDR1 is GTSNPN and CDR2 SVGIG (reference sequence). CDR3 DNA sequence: TGTGCCTGTAAACCTCAGGGGGATCAGCCCCAGCATTTT. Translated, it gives CACKPQGDQPQHF.

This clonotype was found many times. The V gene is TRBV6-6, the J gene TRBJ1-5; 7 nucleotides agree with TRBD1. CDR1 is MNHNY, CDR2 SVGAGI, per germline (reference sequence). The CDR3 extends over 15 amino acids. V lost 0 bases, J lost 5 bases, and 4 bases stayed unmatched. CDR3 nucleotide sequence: TGTGCCAGCAGTTACTCTCGACAGGGCTATCAGCCCCAGCATTTT. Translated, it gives CASSYSRQGYQPQHF.

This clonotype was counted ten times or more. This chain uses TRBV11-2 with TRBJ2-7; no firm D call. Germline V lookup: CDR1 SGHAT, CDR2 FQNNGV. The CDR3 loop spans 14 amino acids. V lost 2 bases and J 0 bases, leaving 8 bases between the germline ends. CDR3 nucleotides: TGTGCCAGCAGCTTAACGGGTCGCTCCTACGAGCAGTACTTC. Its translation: CASSLTGRSYEQYF. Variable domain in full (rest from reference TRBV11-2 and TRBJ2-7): EAGVAQSPRYKIIEKRQSVAFWCNPISGHATLYWYQQILGQGPKLLIQFQNNGVVDDSQLPKDRFSAERLKGVDSTLKIQPAKLEDSAVYLCASSLTGRSYEQYFGPGTRLTVT.

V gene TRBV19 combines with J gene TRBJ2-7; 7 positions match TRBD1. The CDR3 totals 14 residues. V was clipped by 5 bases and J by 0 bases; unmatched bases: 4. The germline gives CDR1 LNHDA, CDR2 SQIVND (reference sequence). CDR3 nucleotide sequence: TGTGCCAGTAGTGCAACAGGGGCCTCCTACGAGCAGTACTTC. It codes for CASSATGASYEQYF.

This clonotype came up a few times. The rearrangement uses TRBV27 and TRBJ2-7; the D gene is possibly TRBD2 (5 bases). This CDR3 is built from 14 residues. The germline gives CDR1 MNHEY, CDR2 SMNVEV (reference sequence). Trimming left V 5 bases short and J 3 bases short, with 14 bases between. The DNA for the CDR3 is TGTGCCAGCAGTATGAGCGGACCCGACTACGAGCAGTACTTC. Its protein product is CASSMSGPDYEQYF.

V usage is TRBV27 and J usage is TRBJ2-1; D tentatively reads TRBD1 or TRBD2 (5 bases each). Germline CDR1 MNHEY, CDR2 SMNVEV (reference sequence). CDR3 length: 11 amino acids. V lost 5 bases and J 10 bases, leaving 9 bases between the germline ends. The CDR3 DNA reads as TGTGCCAGCAGTAGGGACCGCGAGCAGTTCTTC. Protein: CASSRDREQFF.

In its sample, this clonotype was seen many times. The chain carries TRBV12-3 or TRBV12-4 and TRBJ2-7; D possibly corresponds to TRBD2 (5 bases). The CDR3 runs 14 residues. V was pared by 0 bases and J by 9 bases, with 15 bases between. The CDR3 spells CASSLASGRERQYF. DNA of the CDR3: TGTGCCAGCAGTTTAGCGTCTGGAAGGGAGCGGCAGTACTTC.

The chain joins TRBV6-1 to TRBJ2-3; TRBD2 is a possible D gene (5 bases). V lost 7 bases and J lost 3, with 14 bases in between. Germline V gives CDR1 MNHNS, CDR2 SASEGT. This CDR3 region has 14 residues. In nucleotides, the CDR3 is TGTGCCAGCAACGAACGGGATGGAACAGATACGCAGTATTTT. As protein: CASNERDGTDTQYF.

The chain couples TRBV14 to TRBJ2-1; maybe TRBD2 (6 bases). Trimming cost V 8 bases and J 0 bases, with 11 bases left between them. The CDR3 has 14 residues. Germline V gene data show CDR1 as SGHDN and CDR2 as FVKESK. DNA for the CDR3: TGTGCCAGCGGGGGACTGCACTCCTACAATGAGCAGTTCTTC. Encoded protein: CASGGLHSYNEQFF. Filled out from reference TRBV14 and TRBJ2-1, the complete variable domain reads EAGVTQFPSHSVIEKGQTVTLRCDPISGHDNLYWYRRVMGKEIKFLLHFVKESKQDESGMPNNRFLAERTGGTYSTLKVQPAELEDSGVYFCASGGLHSYNEQFFGPGTRLTVL.

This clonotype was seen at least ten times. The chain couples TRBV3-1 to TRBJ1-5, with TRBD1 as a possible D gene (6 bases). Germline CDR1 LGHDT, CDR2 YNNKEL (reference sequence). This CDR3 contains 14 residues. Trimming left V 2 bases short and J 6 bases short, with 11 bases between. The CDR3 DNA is TGTGCCAGCAGCCAACCAGGGGTACGTCAGCCCCAGCATTTT. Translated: CASSQPGVRQPQHF.

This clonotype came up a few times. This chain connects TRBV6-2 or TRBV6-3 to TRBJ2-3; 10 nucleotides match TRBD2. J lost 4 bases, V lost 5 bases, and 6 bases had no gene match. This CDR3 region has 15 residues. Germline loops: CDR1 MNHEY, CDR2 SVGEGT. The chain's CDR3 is CASSTLAGVADTQYF. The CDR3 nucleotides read TGTGCCAGCAGTACCCTAGCGGGAGTGGCAGATACGCAGTATTTT.

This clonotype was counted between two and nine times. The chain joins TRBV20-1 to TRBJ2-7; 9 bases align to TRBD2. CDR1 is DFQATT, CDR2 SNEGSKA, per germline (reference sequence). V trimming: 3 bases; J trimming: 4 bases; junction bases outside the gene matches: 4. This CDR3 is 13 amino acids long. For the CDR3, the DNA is TGCAGTGCTAGTAGCGGGAGCGTATACGAGCAGTACTTC. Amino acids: CSASSGSVYEQYF.

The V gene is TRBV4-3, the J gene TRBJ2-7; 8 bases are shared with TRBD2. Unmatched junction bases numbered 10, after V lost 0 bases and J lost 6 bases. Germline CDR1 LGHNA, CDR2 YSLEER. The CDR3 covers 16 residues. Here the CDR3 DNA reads TGCGCCAGCAGCCAAGATCCCAGCGGGAGAAGGGGCGAGCAGTACTTC. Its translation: CASSQDPSGRRGEQYF.

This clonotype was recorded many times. The CDR3: CASSSTGVFREQYF. For the CDR3, the DNA is TGTGCCAGCAGCTCGACAGGGGTATTTCGCGAGCAGTACTTC. The chain employs TRBV11-2 and TRBJ2-7; 8 nucleotides align to TRBD1. The CDR3 length is 14 residues. Trimming cost V 4 bases and J 6 bases; bases outside gene matches: 8. In germline, CDR1 is SGHAT, CDR2 FQNNGV.

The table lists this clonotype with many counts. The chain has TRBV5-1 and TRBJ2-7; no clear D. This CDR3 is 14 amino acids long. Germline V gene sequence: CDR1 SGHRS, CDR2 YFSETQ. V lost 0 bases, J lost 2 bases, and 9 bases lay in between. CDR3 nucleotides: TGCGCCAGCAGCTTGGGCGTCGACCCCTACGAGCAGTACTTC. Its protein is CASSLGVDPYEQYF.

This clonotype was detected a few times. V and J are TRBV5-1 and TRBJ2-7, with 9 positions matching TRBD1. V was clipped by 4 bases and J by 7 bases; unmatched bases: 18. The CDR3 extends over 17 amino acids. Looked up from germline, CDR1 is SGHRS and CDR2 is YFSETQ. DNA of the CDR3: TGCGCCAGCAGCCTGGGCGGACAGGGGAACATTAGGGGAGAGCAGTACTTC. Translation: CASSLGGQGNIRGEQYF.

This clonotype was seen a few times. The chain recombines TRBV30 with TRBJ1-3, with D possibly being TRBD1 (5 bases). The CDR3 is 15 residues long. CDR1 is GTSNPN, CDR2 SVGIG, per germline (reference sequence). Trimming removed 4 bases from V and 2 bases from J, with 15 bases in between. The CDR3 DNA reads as TGTGCCTGGAAAGGGGCCCGACGGACTGGAAACACCATATATTTT. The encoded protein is CAWKGARRTGNTIYF. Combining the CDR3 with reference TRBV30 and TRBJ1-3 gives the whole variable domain SQTIHQWPATLVQPVGSPLSLECTVEGTSNPNLYWYRQAAGRGLQLLFYSVGIGQISSEVPQNLSASRPQDRQFILSSKKLLLSDSGFYLCAWKGARRTGNTIYFGEGSWLTVV.

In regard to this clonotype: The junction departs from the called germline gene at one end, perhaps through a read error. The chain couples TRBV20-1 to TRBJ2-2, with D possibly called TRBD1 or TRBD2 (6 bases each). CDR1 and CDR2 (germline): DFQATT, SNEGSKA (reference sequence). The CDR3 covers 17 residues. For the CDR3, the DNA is TGCAGTGCCAGAGCCCATGGAGGGGGTCCGAACACCGGGGAGCTGTTTTTT. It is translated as CSARAHGGGPNTGELFF.